The T cell receptor beta chain described here comes from a study of OX40 agonist ivuxolimab in advanced cancers. Looked up from germline, CDR1 is LNHDA and CDR2 is SQIVND (reference sequence). The length of the CDR3 is 15 residues. J was trimmed by 5 bases and V by 3 bases; bases with no gene match: 4. Libraries were prepared by immunoSEQ multiplex PCR; TCRdb keeps only in-frame clonotypes and omits some of them. The sample contains about 120,000 clones, 85% to 95% of which appear only once. The rearrangement uses TRBV19 and TRBJ2-1; 10 bases are a match to TRBD2. The sample was CD4+ or CD8+ T cells sorted from blood, taken in a trial of the OX40 agonist ivuxolimab. This clonotype was obtained from an adult with an advanced solid tumor such as melanoma, head and neck, liver or kidney cancer. The DNA for the CDR3 is TGTGCCAGTAGTATCGGAGCGGGAGGGCACAATGAGCAGTTCTTC. Translating gives CASSIGAGGHNEQFF.